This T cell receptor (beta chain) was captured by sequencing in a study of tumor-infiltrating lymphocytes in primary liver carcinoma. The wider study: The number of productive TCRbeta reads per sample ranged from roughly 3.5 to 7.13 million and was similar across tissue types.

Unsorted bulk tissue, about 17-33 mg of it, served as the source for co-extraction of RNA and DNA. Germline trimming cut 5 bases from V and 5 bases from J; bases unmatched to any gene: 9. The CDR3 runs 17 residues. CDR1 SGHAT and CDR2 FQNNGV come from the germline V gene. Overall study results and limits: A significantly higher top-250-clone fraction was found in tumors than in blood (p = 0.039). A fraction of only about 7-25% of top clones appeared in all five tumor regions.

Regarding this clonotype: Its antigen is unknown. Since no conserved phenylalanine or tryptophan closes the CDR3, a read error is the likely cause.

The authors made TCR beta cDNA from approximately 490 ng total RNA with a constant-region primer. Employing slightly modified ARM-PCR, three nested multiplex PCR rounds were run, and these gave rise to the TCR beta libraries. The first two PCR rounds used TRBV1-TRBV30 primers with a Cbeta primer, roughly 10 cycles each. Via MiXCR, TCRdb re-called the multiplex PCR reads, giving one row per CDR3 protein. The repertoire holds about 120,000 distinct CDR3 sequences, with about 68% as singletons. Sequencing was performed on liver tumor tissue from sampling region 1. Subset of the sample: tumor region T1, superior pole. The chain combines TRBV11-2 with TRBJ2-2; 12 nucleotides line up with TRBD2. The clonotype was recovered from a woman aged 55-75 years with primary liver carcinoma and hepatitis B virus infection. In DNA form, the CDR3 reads TGTGCCAGCAGCCCCGAGACTAGCGGGAGAGGGACCGGGGAGCTGTTTCTT. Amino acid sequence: CASSPETSGRGTGELFL.